The 21 T cell receptor beta chains in this list originate from one sample, sequenced in a study of blood T cell repertoires in COVID-19. Clones were sequenced by immunoSEQ multiplex PCR, and TCRdb holds only the in-frame ones, with some missing. Among roughly 66,000 clones listed, 65% to 90% were seen once. The sequenced material came from peripheral blood. The receptors stem from a man in his fifties or sixties with acute or convalescent COVID-19.

This rearrangement joins TRBV18 to TRBJ1-2; the D gene is possibly TRBD1 (5 bases). Germline CDR1 is KGHSH and CDR2 is LQKENI. The CDR3 spans 13 residues. With 5 bases removed from V and 5 bases from J, the gap between germline ends came to 12 bases. Here the CDR3 reads CASSEQEGYGYTF. DNA for the CDR3: TGTGCCAGCTCAGAACAGGAAGGGTATGGCTACACCTTC.

The rearrangement joins TRBV4-1 to TRBJ2-3, with a possible D match to TRBD2 (6 bases). V lost 3 bases, J lost 4 bases, and 8 bases lay in between. This CDR3 has 13 amino acids. Germline CDR1 reads MGHRA; CDR2 reads YSYEKL. The CDR3 DNA is TGCGCCAGCAGCCAGCGGGGTTCAGATACGCAGTATTTT. This encodes CASSQRGSDTQYF.

The chain links TRBV7-2 to TRBJ2-5, with a weak D call TRBD2 (6 bases). The CDR3 totals 15 residues. Trimming left V 1 base short and J 3 bases short, with 12 bases between. From germline, CDR1 is SGHTA and CDR2 FQGNSA. CDR3 in amino acids: CASSLEGRREETQYF. The DNA of the CDR3 is TGTGCCAGCAGCTTAGAGGGGAGGCGAGAAGAGACCCAGTACTTC.

This clone turned up a few times. This sequence joins TRBV10-3 and TRBJ2-1; a possible D gene is TRBD2 (6 bases). The CDR3 contains 14 residues. The germline gives CDR1 ENHRY, CDR2 SYGVKD. Trimming took 7 bases from V and 3 from J, leaving 13 bases between them. CDR3 nucleotide sequence: TGTGCCATCACCCCTAGCGATGACTACAATGAGCAGTTCTTC. As protein: CAITPSDDYNEQFF.

A few counts support this clone. The chain is built from TRBV5-1 and TRBJ1-1; D remains unclear. Trimming took 0 bases from V and 4 from J, leaving 10 bases between them. CDR1 is SGHRS, CDR2 YFSETQ, per germline. The CDR3 sequence is 14 residues long. The CDR3 coding sequence is TGCGCCAGCAGCTTGGACGGGGATGGCACTGAAGCTTTCTTT. Amino acids: CASSLDGDGTEAFF.

The J gene is TRBJ1-4, the V gene TRBV6-6; 9 nucleotides line up with TRBD1. Germline-derived CDR1 and CDR2 are MNHNY and SVGAGI (reference sequence). Trimming took 6 bases from V and 5 from J; bases not matched to a gene: 7. This CDR3 region has 15 residues. The chain's CDR3 is CASRLPGQGNEKLFF. As DNA, the CDR3 is TGTGCCAGCAGACTCCCGGGACAGGGAAATGAAAAACTGTTTTTT.

This clone was recorded only once. The chain joins TRBV5-1 to TRBJ2-5, with D perhaps TRBD1 (5 bases). The V and J ends lost 1 base and 3 bases respectively, with 7 bases between them. Germline CDR1 is SGHRS and CDR2 is YFSETQ. The CDR3 extends over 13 amino acids. The CDR3 sequence is CASSLIREETQYF. CDR3 sequence (DNA): TGCGCCAGCAGCTTGATCAGGGAAGAGACCCAGTACTTC.

This clone was detected a few times. This chain uses TRBV11-2 with TRBJ1-1; a weak D match, TRBD1 (5 bases). Germline loops: CDR1 SGHAT, CDR2 FQNNGV. The length of the CDR3 is 16 residues. Trimming removed 1 base at V and 4 bases at J, with 16 bases between. The CDR3 reads CASSLGSGLRFTEAFF. The CDR3 region has the DNA TGTGCCAGCAGCTTAGGGTCAGGGTTGCGGTTCACTGAAGCTTTCTTT.

The chain joins TRBV19 to TRBJ1-1; D gene ambiguous. The CDR3 length is 12 residues. Deletions cut 6 bases from V and 3 bases from J, with 8 bases between. From germline, CDR1 is LNHDA and CDR2 SQIVND (reference sequence). Here the CDR3 reads CASRGKHTEAFF. In DNA form, the CDR3 reads TGTGCCAGTAGGGGCAAACACACTGAAGCTTTCTTT.

This rearrangement joins TRBV9 to TRBJ1-2; 11 bases agree with TRBD1. Trimming cost V 4 bases and J 2 bases; bases outside gene matches: 4. Per the germline V gene, CDR1 is SGDLS and CDR2 is YYNGEE. The CDR3 totals 15 residues. The chain's CDR3 is CASSPGTGGNYGYTF. The CDR3 coding sequence is TGTGCCAGCAGCCCCGGGACAGGGGGAAACTATGGCTACACCTTC. The full variable domain, with the rest looked up from reference TRBV9 and TRBJ1-2, is DSGVTQTPKHLITATGQRVTLRCSPRSGDLSVYWYQQSLDQGLQFLIQYYNGEERAKGNILERFSAQQFPDLHSELNLSSLELGDSALYFCASSPGTGGNYGYTFGSGTRLTVV.

In its sample, this clone was seen a few times. The chain links TRBV6-5 to TRBJ1-5, with D unresolved. CDR1 is MNHEY, CDR2 SVGAGI, per germline. Trimming stripped 3 bases from V and 6 bases from J, with 6 bases between. The CDR3 runs to 12 residues. CDR3 loop: CASSYSGQPQHF. CDR3 nucleotides: TGTGCCAGCAGTTATTCAGGTCAGCCCCAGCATTTT.

The genes are TRBV6-6 and TRBJ1-1; tentative D call: TRBD1 (6 bases). CDR1 and CDR2 (germline): MNHNY, SVGAGI (reference sequence). The germline V and J ends were trimmed by 10 bases and 0 bases, with 15 bases remaining between them. The CDR3 has 14 residues. CDR3 nucleotides: TGTGCCATCGCCGGGAGGGGGGTGAACACTGAAGCTTTCTTT. It translates to CAIAGRGVNTEAFF.

The rearrangement uses TRBV6-5 and TRBJ2-5; TRBD2 might be the D (5 bases). This CDR3 spans 12 amino acids. Deletions cut 7 bases from V and 4 bases from J, with 10 bases between. Germline lookup yields CDR1 MNHEY and CDR2 SVGAGI. CDR3 region: CASTVAGETQYF. CDR3 DNA sequence: TGTGCCAGCACGGTGGCGGGAGAGACCCAGTACTTC.

The rearrangement uses TRBV10-3 and TRBJ1-5; maybe TRBD1 (6 bases). The V end lost 2 bases, the J end lost 3 bases, and 14 bases lay between the germline ends. This CDR3 is 16 amino acids long. Germline V gene sequence: CDR1 ENHRY, CDR2 SYGVKD. The DNA for the CDR3 is TGTGCCATCAGTGAGCAACCCCAGGGGTCCAATCAGCCCCAGCATTTT. It yields the protein CAISEQPQGSNQPQHF.

V is TRBV19 and J is TRBJ1-2; 12 bases map to TRBD1. The trim removed 4 bases at V and 4 bases at J, leaving 4 bases unmatched. CDR1 is LNHDA and CDR2 is SQIVND in the germline V gene (reference sequence). The CDR3 loop spans 15 amino acids. The CDR3 sequence: CASSTGGQGAYGYTF. DNA of the CDR3: TGTGCCAGTAGTACGGGGGGACAGGGGGCCTATGGCTACACCTTC. The full variable domain, rest sourced from reference TRBV19 and TRBJ1-2, is DGGITQSPKYLFRKEGQNVTLSCEQNLNHDAMYWYRQDPGQGLRLIYYSQIVNDFQKGDIAEGYSVSREKKESFPLTVTSAQKNPTAFYLCASSTGGQGAYGYTFGSGTRLTVV.

CDR3 protein: CASSAMTFGGPRDEQFF. CDR3 coding DNA: TGTGCCAGCAGTGCCATGACTTTTGGAGGGCCCAGAGATGAGCAGTTCTTC. The chain is built from TRBV6-1 and TRBJ2-1, with D maybe TRBD2 (6 bases). The CDR3 length is 17 residues. The germline gives CDR1 MNHNS, CDR2 SASEGT. V was shortened by 4 bases and J by 8 bases, with 24 bases between the two germline ends.

The rearrangement joins TRBV7-2 to TRBJ1-6, with unresolved D. Trimming removed 3 bases from V and 9 bases from J, with 6 bases in between. The CDR3 loop spans 12 amino acids. The germline V gene encodes CDR1 SGHTA and CDR2 FQGNSA. The CDR3 DNA sequence: TGTGCCAGCAGCTTCCTAACTTCACCCCTCCACTTT. Its protein product is CASSFLTSPLHF.

V gene TRBV7-8 combines with J gene TRBJ2-1; 7 positions agree with TRBD1. The CDR3 length is 15 residues. The V segment lost 4 bases and the J segment 8 bases; nucleotides outside the gene matches: 11. In germline, CDR1 is SGHVS, CDR2 FQNEAQ. The CDR3 sequence is CASSSSQGRRDEQFF. The CDR3 nucleotides read TGTGCCAGCAGCTCATCACAGGGGCGGCGGGATGAGCAGTTCTTC.

The J gene is TRBJ2-3, the V gene TRBV6-2 or TRBV6-3, with a weak D call TRBD2 (5 bases). V was cut by 0 bases and J by 7 bases, with 14 bases left in between. The length of the CDR3 is 15 residues. Germline assignment: CDR1 MNHEY and CDR2 SVGEGT. This CDR3 reads CASSYSTLARNTQYF. The DNA for the CDR3 is TGTGCCAGCAGTTACTCGACGCTAGCCCGGAATACGCAGTATTTT.

The rearrangement links TRBV13 to TRBJ2-3, with TRBD2 as a possible D gene (5 bases). The V gene lost 5 bases and the J gene lost 4 bases, with 13 bases spanning the gap. The CDR3 contains 14 residues. The germline V gene has CDR1 PRHDT and CDR2 FYEKMQ (reference sequence). CDR3 loop: CASSTLLAPDTQYF. CDR3 nucleotide sequence: TGTGCCAGCAGCACCCTTCTAGCTCCAGATACGCAGTATTTT.

This rearrangement joins TRBV19 to TRBJ1-5; D is undetermined. CDR3 length: 15 amino acids. The germline V and J ends were trimmed by 7 bases and 2 bases, with 15 bases remaining between them. Per germline, CDR1 LNHDA and CDR2 SQIVND (reference sequence). This CDR3 reads CASTSTGSGNQPQHF. For the CDR3, the DNA is TGTGCCAGTACCTCGACTGGGTCGGGCAATCAGCCCCAGCATTTT.